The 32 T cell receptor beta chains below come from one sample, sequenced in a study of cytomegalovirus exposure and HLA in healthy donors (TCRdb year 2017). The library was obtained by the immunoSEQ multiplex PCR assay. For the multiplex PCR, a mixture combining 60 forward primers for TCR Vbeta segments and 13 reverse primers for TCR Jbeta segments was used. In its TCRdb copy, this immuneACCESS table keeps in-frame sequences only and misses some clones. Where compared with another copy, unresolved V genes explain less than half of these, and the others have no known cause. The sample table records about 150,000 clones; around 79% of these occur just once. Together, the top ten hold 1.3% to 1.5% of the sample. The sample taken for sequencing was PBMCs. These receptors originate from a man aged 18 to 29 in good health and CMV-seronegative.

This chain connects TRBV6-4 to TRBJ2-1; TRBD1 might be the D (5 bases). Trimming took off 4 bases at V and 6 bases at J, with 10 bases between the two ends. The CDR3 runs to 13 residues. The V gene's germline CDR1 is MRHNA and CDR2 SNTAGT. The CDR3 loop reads CASSVSGSNEQFF. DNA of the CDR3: TGTGCCAGCAGTGTATCAGGGTCCAATGAGCAGTTCTTC.

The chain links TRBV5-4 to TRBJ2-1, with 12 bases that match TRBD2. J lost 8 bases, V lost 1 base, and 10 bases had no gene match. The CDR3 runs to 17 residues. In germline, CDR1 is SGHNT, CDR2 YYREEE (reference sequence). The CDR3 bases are TGTGCCAGCAGCTTGTCTAGACTAGCGGGAGATCAGGATGAGCAGTTCTTC. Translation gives CASSLSRLAGDQDEQFF.

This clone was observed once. This chain's CDR3 is CASSLGAGQGGREQFF. The CDR3 region has the DNA TGTGCCAGCAGCTTAGGAGCTGGACAGGGAGGACGAGAGCAGTTCTTC. This chain uses TRBV7-6 with TRBJ2-1; 8 bases are a match to TRBD1. The ends lost 1 base at V and 10 bases at J; junction bases unmatched: 12. Germline V gene sequence: CDR1 SGHVS, CDR2 FNYEAQ. The CDR3 consists of 16 residues.

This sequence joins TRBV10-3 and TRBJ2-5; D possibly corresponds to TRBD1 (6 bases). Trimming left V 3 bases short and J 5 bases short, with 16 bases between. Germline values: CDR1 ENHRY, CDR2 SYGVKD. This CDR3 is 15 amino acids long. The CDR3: CAISDPPLGGETQYF. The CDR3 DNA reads TGTGCCATCAGTGACCCGCCGCTAGGGGGTGAGACCCAGTACTTC.

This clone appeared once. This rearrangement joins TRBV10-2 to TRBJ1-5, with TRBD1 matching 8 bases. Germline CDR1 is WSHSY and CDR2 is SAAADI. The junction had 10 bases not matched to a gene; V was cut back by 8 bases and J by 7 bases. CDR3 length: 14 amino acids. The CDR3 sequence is CASSAQGGGQPQHF. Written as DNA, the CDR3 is TGCGCCAGCTCCGCACAGGGGGGTGGGCAGCCCCAGCATTTT.

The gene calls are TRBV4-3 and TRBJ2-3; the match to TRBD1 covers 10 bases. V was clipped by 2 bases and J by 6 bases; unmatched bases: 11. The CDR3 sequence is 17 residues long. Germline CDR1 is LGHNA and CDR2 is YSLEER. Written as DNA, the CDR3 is TGCGCCAGCAGCCAACGTGCGGGACAGGGGTTTTCGGATACGCAGTATTTT. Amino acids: CASSQRAGQGFSDTQYF.

The CDR3 sequence is CASSLDRETQYF. CDR3 coding DNA: TGTGCCAGCAGCTTAGATCGGGAGACCCAGTACTTC. The chain recombines TRBV11-2 with TRBJ2-5; D gene ambiguous. The CDR3 is made up of 12 amino acids. Trimming cost V 0 bases and J 5 bases, with 4 bases left between them. The V gene's germline CDR1 is SGHAT and CDR2 FQNNGV.

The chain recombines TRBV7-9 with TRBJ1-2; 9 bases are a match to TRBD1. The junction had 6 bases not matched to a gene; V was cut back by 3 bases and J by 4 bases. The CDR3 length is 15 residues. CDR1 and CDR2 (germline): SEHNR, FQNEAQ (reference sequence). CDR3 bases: TGTGCCAGCAGCTTGGGACAGGGAGTCCTCTATGGCTACACCTTC. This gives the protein CASSLGQGVLYGYTF.

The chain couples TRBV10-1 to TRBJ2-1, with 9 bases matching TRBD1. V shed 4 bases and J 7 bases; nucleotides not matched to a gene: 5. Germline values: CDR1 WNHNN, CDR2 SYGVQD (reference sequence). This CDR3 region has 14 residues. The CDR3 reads CASSGTGGRNEQFF. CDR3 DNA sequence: TGCGCCAGCAGTGGAACAGGGGGCAGGAATGAGCAGTTCTTC.

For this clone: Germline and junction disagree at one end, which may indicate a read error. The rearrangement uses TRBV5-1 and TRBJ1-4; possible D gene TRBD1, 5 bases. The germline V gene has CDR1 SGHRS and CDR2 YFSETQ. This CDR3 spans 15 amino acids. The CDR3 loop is CASSLDGAANEKLLF. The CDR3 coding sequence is TGCGCCAGCAGCTTGGATGGGGCTGCGAATGAAAAACTGCTTTTT.

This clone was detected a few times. The CDR3 bases are TGTGCCAGCAGCTTAGACGGGAGTGGGTACGAGCAGTACTTC. This gives the protein CASSLDGSGYEQYF. The chain recombines TRBV7-8 with TRBJ2-7, with a possible D match to TRBD2 (6 bases). Between the trimmed V and J ends, which lost 1 base and 4 bases, there was a span of 11 bases. Germline lookup yields CDR1 SGHVS and CDR2 FQNEAQ. The CDR3 sequence is 14 residues long.

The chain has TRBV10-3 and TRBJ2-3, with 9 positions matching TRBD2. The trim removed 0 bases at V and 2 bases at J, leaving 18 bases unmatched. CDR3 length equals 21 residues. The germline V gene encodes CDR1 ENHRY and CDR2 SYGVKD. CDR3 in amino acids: CAISESTLRLAGTTNTDTQYF. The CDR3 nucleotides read TGTGCCATCAGTGAGTCGACTCTGCGGCTAGCGGGAACGACGAACACAGATACGCAGTATTTT.

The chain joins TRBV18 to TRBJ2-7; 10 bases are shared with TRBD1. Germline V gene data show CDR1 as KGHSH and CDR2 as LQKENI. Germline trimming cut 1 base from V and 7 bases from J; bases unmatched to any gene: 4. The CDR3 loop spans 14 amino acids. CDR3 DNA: TGTGCCAGCTCACCACAGGACAGGGGGGGGGAGCAGTACTTC. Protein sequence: CASSPQDRGGEQYF.

CDR3 residues: CASSKSLAGAYNEQFF. The CDR3 bases are TGTGCCAGCTCGAAATCCCTCGCGGGAGCCTACAATGAGCAGTTCTTC. The chain employs TRBV18 and TRBJ2-1, with 7 positions matching TRBD2. CDR1 and CDR2 (germline): KGHSH, LQKENI. This CDR3 comprises 16 residues. Trimming at V came to 6 bases and at J to 2 bases, leaving 10 bases not matched to a gene.

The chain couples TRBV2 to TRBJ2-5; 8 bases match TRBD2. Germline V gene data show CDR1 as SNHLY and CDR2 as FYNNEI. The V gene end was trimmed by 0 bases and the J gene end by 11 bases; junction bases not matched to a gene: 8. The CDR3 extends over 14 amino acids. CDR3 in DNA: TGTGCCAGCAGTGAAGCTTATGGACTAGCCGTGCAGTACTTC. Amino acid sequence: CASSEAYGLAVQYF.

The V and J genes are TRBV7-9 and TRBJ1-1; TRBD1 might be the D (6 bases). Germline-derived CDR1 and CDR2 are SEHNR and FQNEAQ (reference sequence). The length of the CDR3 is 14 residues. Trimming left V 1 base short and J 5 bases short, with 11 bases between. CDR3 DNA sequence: TGTGCCAGCAGCTTAGGGCAGGGGCGGACTGAAGCTTTCTTT. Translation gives CASSLGQGRTEAFF.

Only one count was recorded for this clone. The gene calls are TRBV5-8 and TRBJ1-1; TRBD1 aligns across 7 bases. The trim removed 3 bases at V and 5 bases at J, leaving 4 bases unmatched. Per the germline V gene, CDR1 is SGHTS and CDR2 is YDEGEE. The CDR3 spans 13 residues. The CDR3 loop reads CASSSGGGTEAFF. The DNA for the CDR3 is TGTGCCAGCAGCTCAGGGGGTGGTACTGAAGCTTTCTTT.

The CDR3 nucleotides read TGTGCCAGCGACACGGCACCCCCCTACGAGCAGTACTTC. Its translation: CASDTAPPYEQYF. The genes are TRBV7-9 and TRBJ2-7; D gene unclear. Trimming shortened V by 8 bases and J by 2 bases, and 13 bases separated the two germline ends. The CDR3 is 13 amino acids. CDR1 is SEHNR and CDR2 is FQNEAQ in the germline V gene (reference sequence).

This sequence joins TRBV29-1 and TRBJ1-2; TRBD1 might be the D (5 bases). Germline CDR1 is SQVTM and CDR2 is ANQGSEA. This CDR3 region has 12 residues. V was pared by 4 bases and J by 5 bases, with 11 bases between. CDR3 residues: CSVAVGVYGYTF. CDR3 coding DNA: TGCAGCGTTGCTGTAGGGGTGTATGGCTACACCTTC.

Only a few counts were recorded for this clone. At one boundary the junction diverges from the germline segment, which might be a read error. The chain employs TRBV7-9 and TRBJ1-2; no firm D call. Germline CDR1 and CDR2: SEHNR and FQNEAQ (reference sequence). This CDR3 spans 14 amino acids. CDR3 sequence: CSSSLGSWAYGYTF. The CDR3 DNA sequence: TGTTCCAGCAGCTTAGGCAGCTGGGCCTATGGCTACACCTTC.

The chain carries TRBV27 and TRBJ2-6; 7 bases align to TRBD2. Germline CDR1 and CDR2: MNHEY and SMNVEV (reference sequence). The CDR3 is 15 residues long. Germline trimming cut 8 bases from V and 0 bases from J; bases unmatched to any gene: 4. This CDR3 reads CASGGGSSGANVLTF. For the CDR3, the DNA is TGTGCCAGCGGGGGGGGGAGCTCTGGGGCCAACGTCCTGACTTTC. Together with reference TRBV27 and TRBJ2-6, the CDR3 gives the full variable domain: EAQVTQNPRYLITVTGKKLTVTCSQNMNHEYMSWYRQDPGLGLRQIYYSMNVEVTDKGDVPEGYKVSRKEKRNFPLILESPSPNQTSLYFCASGGGSSGANVLTFGAGSRLTVL.

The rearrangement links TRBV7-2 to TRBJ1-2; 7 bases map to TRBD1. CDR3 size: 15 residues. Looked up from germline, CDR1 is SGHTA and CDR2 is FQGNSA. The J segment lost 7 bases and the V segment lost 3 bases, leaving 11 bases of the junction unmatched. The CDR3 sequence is CASSLTRDSGLGYTF. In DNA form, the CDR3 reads TGTGCCAGCAGCTTGACCCGGGACAGCGGTCTTGGCTACACCTTC.

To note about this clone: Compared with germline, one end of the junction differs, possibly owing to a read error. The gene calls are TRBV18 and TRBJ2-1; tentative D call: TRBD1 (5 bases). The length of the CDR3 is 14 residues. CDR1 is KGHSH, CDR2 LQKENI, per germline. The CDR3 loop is CASSPRSRDNEQFF. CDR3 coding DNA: TGTGCCAGCTCCCCACGATCCAGGGACAATGAGCAGTTCTTC. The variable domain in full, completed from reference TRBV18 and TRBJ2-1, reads NAGVMQNPRHLVRRRGQEARLRCSPMKGHSHVYWYRQLPEEGLKFMVYLQKENIIDESGMPKERFSAEFPKEGPSILRIQQVVRGDSAAYFCASSPRSRDNEQFFGPGTRLTVL.

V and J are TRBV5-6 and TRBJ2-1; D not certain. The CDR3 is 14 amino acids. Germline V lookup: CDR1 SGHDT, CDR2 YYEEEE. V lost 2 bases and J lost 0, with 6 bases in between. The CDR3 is CASSFSSSYNEQFF. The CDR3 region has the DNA TGTGCCAGCAGCTTCTCGAGCTCCTACAATGAGCAGTTCTTC.

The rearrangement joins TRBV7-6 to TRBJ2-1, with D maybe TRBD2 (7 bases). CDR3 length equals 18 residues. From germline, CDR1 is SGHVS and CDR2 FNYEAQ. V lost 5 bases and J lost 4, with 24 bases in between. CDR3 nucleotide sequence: TGTGCCAGCAGCGCCGTATCCACTGGGGGGGCACGATACAATGAGCAGTTCTTC. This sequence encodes CASSAVSTGGARYNEQFF. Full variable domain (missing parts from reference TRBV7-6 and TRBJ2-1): GAGVSQSPRYKVTKRGQDVALRCDPISGHVSLYWYRQALGQGPEFLTYFNYEAQQDKSGLPNDRFSAERPEGSISTLTIQRTEQRDSAMYRCASSAVSTGGARYNEQFFGPGTRLTVL.

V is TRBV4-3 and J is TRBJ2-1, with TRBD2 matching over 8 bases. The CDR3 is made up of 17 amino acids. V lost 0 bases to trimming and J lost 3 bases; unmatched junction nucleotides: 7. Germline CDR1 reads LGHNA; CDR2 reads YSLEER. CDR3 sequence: CASSQDFSGKNYNEQFF. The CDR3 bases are TGCGCCAGCAGCCAAGATTTTAGCGGGAAGAACTACAATGAGCAGTTCTTC.

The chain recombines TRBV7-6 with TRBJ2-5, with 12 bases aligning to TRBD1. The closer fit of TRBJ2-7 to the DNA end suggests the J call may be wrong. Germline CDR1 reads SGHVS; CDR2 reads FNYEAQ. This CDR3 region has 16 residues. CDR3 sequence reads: CASSPRPGQGAGEQYF. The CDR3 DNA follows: TGTGCCAGCAGCCCCCGCCCGGGACAGGGGGCGGGCGAGCAGTACTTC.

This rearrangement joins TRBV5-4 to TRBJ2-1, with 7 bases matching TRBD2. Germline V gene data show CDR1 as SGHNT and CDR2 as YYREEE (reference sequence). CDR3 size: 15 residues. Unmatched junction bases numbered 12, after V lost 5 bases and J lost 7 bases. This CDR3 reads CASSLRTSKRNEQFF. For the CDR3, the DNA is TGTGCCAGCAGTCTAAGGACTAGTAAAAGGAATGAGCAGTTCTTC.

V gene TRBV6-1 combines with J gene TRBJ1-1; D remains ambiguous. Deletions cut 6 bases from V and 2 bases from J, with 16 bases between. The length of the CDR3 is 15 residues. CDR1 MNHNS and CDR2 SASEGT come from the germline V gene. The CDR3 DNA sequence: TGTGCCAGCAGGAGGGTTGGGTCCATAAACACTGAAGCTTTCTTT. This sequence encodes CASRRVGSINTEAFF.

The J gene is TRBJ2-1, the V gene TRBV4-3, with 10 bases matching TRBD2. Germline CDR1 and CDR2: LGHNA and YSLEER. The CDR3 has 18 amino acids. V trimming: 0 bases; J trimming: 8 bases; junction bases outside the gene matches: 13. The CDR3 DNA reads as TGCGCCAGCAGCCAAGATAGGGGAGGGGCTAGCGGGAGCTATGAGCAGTTCTTC. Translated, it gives CASSQDRGGASGSYEQFF.

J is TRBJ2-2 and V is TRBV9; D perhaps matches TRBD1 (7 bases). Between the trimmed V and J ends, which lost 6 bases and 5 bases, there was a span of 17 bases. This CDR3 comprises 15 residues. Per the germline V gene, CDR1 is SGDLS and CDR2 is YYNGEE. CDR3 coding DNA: TGTGCCAGCACCCCAGGGCAGGGGGGTACCGGGGAGCTGTTTTTT. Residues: CASTPGQGGTGELFF.

CDR3 sequence reads: CASRLSGQGGNEQYF. The CDR3 coding sequence is TGTGCCAGCAGGCTCTCGGGACAGGGAGGCAACGAGCAGTACTTC. The chain is built from TRBV28 and TRBJ2-7; 9 nucleotides agree with TRBD1. Trimming took 6 bases from V and 5 from J; bases not matched to a gene: 11. The germline gives CDR1 MDHEN, CDR2 SYDVKM. CDR3 length: 15 amino acids.